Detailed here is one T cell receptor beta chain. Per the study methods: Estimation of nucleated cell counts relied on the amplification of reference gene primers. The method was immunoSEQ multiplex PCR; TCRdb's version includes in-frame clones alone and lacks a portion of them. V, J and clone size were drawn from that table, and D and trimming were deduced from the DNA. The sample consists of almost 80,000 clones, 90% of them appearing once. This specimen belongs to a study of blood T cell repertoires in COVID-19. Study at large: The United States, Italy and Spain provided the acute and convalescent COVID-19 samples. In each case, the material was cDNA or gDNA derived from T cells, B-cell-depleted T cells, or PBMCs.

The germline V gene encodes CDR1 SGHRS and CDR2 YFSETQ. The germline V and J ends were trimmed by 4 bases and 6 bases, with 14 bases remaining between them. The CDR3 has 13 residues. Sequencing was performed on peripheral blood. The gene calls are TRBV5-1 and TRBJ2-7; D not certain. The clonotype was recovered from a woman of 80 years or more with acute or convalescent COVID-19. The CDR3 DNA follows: TGCGCCAGCAGCCCCTCGTCCCCCAGCGAGCAGTACTTC. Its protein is CASSPSSPSEQYF.